Following are 9 T cell receptor beta chains from one sample sequenced in a study of metastatic and nonmetastatic thyroid tumors. With MiXCR, TCRdb reprocessed the PCR reads. This sample has tens of thousands of clones, with about a fifth found just once. Nobody among the patients had been given any treatment before thyroid surgery. Sequenced sample: blood. These receptors were taken from a female donor with papillary thyroid cancer or a benign thyroid nodule (not recorded which). Some clones in this sample may be carry-over from other donors' samples.

This clone was detected many times. The rearrangement joins TRBV12-3 or TRBV12-4 to TRBJ2-7; D might be TRBD1 (5 bases). CDR3 length: 12 amino acids. V was trimmed by 6 bases and J by 5 bases, leaving 11 bases between them. CDR3 sequence (DNA): TGTGCCAGCAGCTCCAGGGTCGACGAGCAGTACTTC. This codes for CASSSRVDEQYF.

This clone has only a few counts. The gene calls are TRBV10-2 and TRBJ2-5; TRBD2 aligns across 8 bases. This CDR3 has 15 residues. Germline values: CDR1 WSHSY, CDR2 SAAADI. Trimming removed 8 bases from V and 4 bases from J; junction bases left unmatched: 12. DNA for the CDR3: TGCGCCAGCGGTGTAAGTACTAGCGGTATAGAGACCCAGTACTTC. Translation: CASGVSTSGIETQYF.

The chain carries TRBV10-3 and TRBJ2-7; 8 bases are a match to TRBD2. Germline V lookup: CDR1 ENHRY, CDR2 SYGVKD. The CDR3 loop spans 11 amino acids. This CDR3 is CDTGGAEEQYF. CDR3 in DNA: TGTGACACCGGGGGGGCGGAAGAGCAGTACTTC.

This clone was found many times. With a much larger clone just one base away, this may be a read error. The chain employs TRBV2 and TRBJ1-5, with D tentatively TRBD1 (5 bases). The germline V and J ends were trimmed by 6 bases and 6 bases, with 12 bases remaining between them. This CDR3 comprises 13 residues. Germline CDR1 and CDR2: SNHLY and FYNNEI. The CDR3 nucleotides are TGTGCCAGCAGAGGGGAGGGGAGTCAGCCCCAGCATTTT. Translated: CASRGEGSQPQHF.

This clone was observed a handful of times. The chain is built from TRBV19 and TRBJ2-7, with 10 bases identical to TRBD1. Looked up from germline, CDR1 is LNHDA and CDR2 is SQIVND (reference sequence). V lost 10 bases to trimming and J lost 7 bases; unmatched junction nucleotides: 13. This CDR3 contains 14 residues. The CDR3 region has the DNA TGTGCCACCCAGGACAGGGGGTACCCGGTAGAGCAGTACTTC. This gives the protein CATQDRGYPVEQYF.

This clone was recorded a few times. A read error may explain this, as a much larger clone is one base away. The chain recombines TRBV7-9 with TRBJ2-1, with a weak D call TRBD1 (6 bases). V lost 1 base and J lost 9, with 10 bases in between. CDR1 and CDR2 from the germline V gene are SEHNR and FQNEAQ (reference sequence). This CDR3 has 13 residues. For the CDR3, the DNA is TGTGCCAGCAGCTTAGGGACAGAGTGTGAGCAGTTCTTC. Its protein product is CASSLGTECEQFF.

This clone appeared a few times. This chain links TRBV20-1 with TRBJ2-1, with 11 bases lining up with TRBD2. The CDR3 has 15 residues. The J segment lost 9 bases and the V segment lost 1 base, leaving 8 bases of the junction unmatched. The germline V gene encodes CDR1 DFQATT and CDR2 SNEGSKA (reference sequence). CDR3 sequence (DNA): TGCAGTGCTAGAGGCCTAGCGGGAGGAGTCACTGAGCAGTTCTTC. Translated, it gives CSARGLAGGVTEQFF.

This clone was found a few times. The V gene is TRBV5-1, the J gene TRBJ2-7; 10 bases align to TRBD1. This CDR3 is 14 amino acids long. The germline gives CDR1 SGHRS, CDR2 YFSETQ. V shed 4 bases, J shed 3 bases, and the junction held 4 bases outside the gene matches. CDR3 sequence: CASSVTGGNYEQYF. DNA for the CDR3: TGCGCCAGCAGCGTGACAGGGGGCAACTACGAGCAGTACTTC.

This clone showed up many times. The chain is built from TRBV30 and TRBJ1-2, with 8 bases matching TRBD1. The CDR3 is 16 residues long. V was clipped by 1 base and J by 1 base; unmatched bases: 8. The germline CDR1 and CDR2 sequences are GTSNPN and SVGIG (reference sequence). This CDR3 is CAWSGGTGEYNYGYTF. In DNA, the CDR3 is TGTGCCTGGAGTGGGGGGACAGGAGAATATAACTATGGCTACACCTTC.